The sample holds a few counts of the clone carrying this T cell receptor (beta chain). Its antigen is unidentified. Germline V gives CDR1 SGHRS, CDR2 YFSETQ. The CDR3 has 11 amino acids. The V gene lost 4 bases and the J gene lost 7 bases, with 5 bases spanning the gap. The sample originates from a study of shared clonotypes between healthy human individuals. Data came from immunoSEQ multiplex PCR; TCRdb stores just in-frame clones and leaves some out. The sample holds approximately 330,000 clones, 73% seen once. Study conclusions and caveats: Sorted-subset sequencing, rarefaction showed, was incomplete despite large depth.

The sample comprised memory CD4+ T cells sorted from blood. Subset specified: CD45RA-negative fraction. The TCR originated in a man aged 30-40 years in good health. This chain links TRBV5-1 with TRBJ2-2; D unclear. CDR3 loop: CASSDLGELFF. CDR3 bases: TGCGCCAGCAGCGACCTCGGGGAGCTGTTTTTT.